Each of the 7 T cell receptor beta chains below was sequenced from the same sample in a study of breast tumors, draining lymph nodes, adjacent tissues. TCRdb fed the multiplex PCR reads into MiXCR, producing one record per CDR3 protein. The sample records 120,000 or so distinct CDR3 sequences, approximately 20% being singletons. Breast cancer patients provided tissue from their axillary draining lymph nodes. Sequences were obtained from axillary lymph node tissue. These TCRs come from a female donor with breast cancer. Some clones in this sample may be carry-over from other donors' samples.

This clonotype was seen a few times. This chain uses TRBV18 with TRBJ2-3, with 7 bases identical to TRBD2. Germline V CDR1 and CDR2: KGHSH, LQKENI. The CDR3 has 15 amino acids. Trimming cost V 3 bases and J 2 bases; bases outside gene matches: 5. The CDR3 reads CASSPGTKLTDTQYF. CDR3 sequence (DNA): TGTGCCAGCTCACCGGGGACTAAGCTCACAGATACGCAGTATTTT.

This clonotype has at least ten counts. The genes are TRBV5-1 and TRBJ2-1; tentative D call: TRBD2 (6 bases). The V gene's germline CDR1 is SGHRS and CDR2 YFSETQ. The V end lost 0 bases, the J end lost 8 bases, and 15 bases lay between the germline ends. The length of the CDR3 is 15 residues. The CDR3 loop reads CASSLVQAGVDEQFF. CDR3 coding DNA: TGCGCCAGCAGCTTGGTTCAAGCGGGTGTCGATGAGCAGTTCTTC. Drawing the rest from reference TRBV5-1 and TRBJ2-1, the complete variable domain is KAGVTQTPRYLIKTRGQQVTLSCSPISGHRSVSWYQQTPGQGLQFLFEYFSETQRNKGNFPGRFSGRQFSNSRSEMNVSTLELGDSALYLCASSLVQAGVDEQFFGPGTRLTVL.

Worth noting for this clonotype: This clone may be a read error of a much larger clone one base away. The V call is TRBV12-3 or TRBV12-4, the J call TRBJ2-3; D is unclear. The CDR3 runs to 13 residues. The CDR3 reads CASSSFLGDAQYF. CDR3 bases: TGTGCCAGCAGTTCCTTCCTAGGAGATGCGCAGTATTTT.

This clonotype appeared many times. The CDR3 is CSARRGTYGYTF. In nucleotides, the CDR3 is TGCAGTGCTCGAAGGGGAACATATGGCTACACCTTC. The V call is TRBV20-1, the J call TRBJ1-2, with D possibly TRBD1 on 5 matching bases. The CDR3 length is 12 residues. The V end was cut by 5 bases, the J end by 5 bases, with 12 bases between. The germline V gene has CDR1 DFQATT and CDR2 SNEGSKA (reference sequence).

Remarks on this clonotype: A much larger clone differs from this one at a single base, so this may be a read error. This rearrangement joins TRBV6-6 to TRBJ1-2, with a tentative D call TRBD1 (5 bases). CDR1 and CDR2 (germline): MNHNY, SVGAGI (reference sequence). Trimming left V 8 bases short and J 10 bases short, with 14 bases between. The length of the CDR3 is 11 residues. CDR3 nucleotide sequence: TGTGCCAGCGGGAGAGGGGAGGACTACACCTTC. Its protein is CASGRGEDYTF.

This clonotype was found many times. This chain links TRBV5-1 with TRBJ2-1; D gene ambiguous. Germline CDR1 is SGHRS and CDR2 is YFSETQ. V lost 4 bases, J lost 5 bases, and 16 bases lay in between. There are 15 residues in the CDR3. For the CDR3, the DNA is TGCGCCAGCAGCCCGGGCTGGGGAACAGACAATGAGCAGTTCTTC. Amino acids: CASSPGWGTDNEQFF.

Ten or more counts support this clonotype. This chain connects TRBV12-3 or TRBV12-4 to TRBJ2-3; D may correspond to TRBD1 or TRBD2 (5 bases each). The germline V and J ends were trimmed by 6 bases and 6 bases, with 16 bases remaining between them. This CDR3 is built from 14 residues. The CDR3 loop is CASSLRGVGDTQYF. The CDR3 nucleotides are TGTGCCAGCAGCCTGAGGGGAGTTGGTGATACGCAGTATTTT.